This is a list of T cell receptor beta chains from one sample in a study of blood T cells in healthy people across ages. From the 5' RACE reads, TCRdb called clonotypes with MiXCR, one entry per CDR3 protein. The table has hundreds of thousands of distinct CDR3 sequences, about three fifths seen once; the top ten hold roughly 22%. Input material: blood. The receptors derive from a young man in good health. The CDR3 runs from the conserved cysteine through the conserved F or W. The order of the fields is CDR3 protein, clone size, J gene, V gene. Not every row has a clone size; where given, it reads once, few, many or a size class.

CASSADRAGEKLFF | . | TRBJ1-4 | TRBV9
CASSHGGLERNNEQYF | . | . | TRBV27
CAISSTGENTEAFF | few | TRBJ1-1 | TRBV10-3
CSAAVLSSYNEQFF | . | TRBJ2-1 | TRBV29-1
CSATGLRNTEAFF | . | TRBJ1-1 | TRBV20-1
CSARWVDPPNETQYF | . | . | TRBV20-1
CASSDPGGQYNEQFF | few | TRBJ2-1 | TRBV25-1
CASSLALLAGGLNEQFF | . | TRBJ2-1 | TRBV11-1
CASSLEGMGTQYF | . | . | TRBV5-5
CSVQPTRLNEQFF | . | TRBJ2-1 | TRBV29-1
CASSGNRGGWDEPYF | . | TRBJ2-7 | TRBV7-8
CSVVRGLNTEAFF | few | TRBJ1-1 | TRBV29-1
CSLLRGSSNEQFF | few | TRBJ2-1 | TRBV29-1
CSARDPAEYEQYF | . | . | TRBV20-1
CASSRDRVPYEQYF | few | TRBJ2-7 | TRBV6-5
CASNAQGETQYF | . | TRBJ2-5 | TRBV28
CASSFGSPDTQYF | . | TRBJ2-3 | TRBV5-6
CASSQRDERARDEQFF | . | TRBJ2-1 | TRBV23-1
CASSHVVDEQYF | . | TRBJ2-5 | TRBV7-2
CASSFSDRGFTDTQYF | once | TRBJ2-3 | TRBV12-3/TRBV12-4
CATSRTSGGEQFF | once | TRBJ2-1 | TRBV15
CASSLESRGEQYF | . | TRBJ2-7 | TRBV5-6
CASSTDRGYTF | . | TRBJ1-2 | TRBV6-6
CASSYRGIYNSPLHF | . | TRBJ1-6 | TRBV11-1
CASSRNRGYTDTQYF | . | TRBJ2-3 | TRBV28
CSASRGLQETQYF | . | TRBJ2-5 | TRBV20-1
CASSLQASRVADTQYF | few | TRBJ2-3 | TRBV7-9
CASSLRLQGPTHGYTF | . | TRBJ1-2 | TRBV7-8
CASKASNTEAFF | . | TRBJ1-1 | TRBV10-2
CASSHTGTSGGSEQFF | . | TRBJ2-1 | TRBV5-1
CASSHPPSAGAEDTQYF | . | TRBJ2-3 | TRBV4-2
CAISGSTRHTQYF | . | TRBJ2-3 | TRBV10-3
CASPHPAGVPDTQYF | . | TRBJ2-3 | TRBV11-2
CASSYSPAGEYQETQYF | . | TRBJ2-5 | TRBV6-2/TRBV6-3
CASSLATTGRIYGYTF | . | TRBJ1-2 | TRBV7-9
CASSEWPSSYNEQFF | . | TRBJ2-1 | TRBV2
CASSFGGPYIKNEQFF | . | TRBJ2-1 | TRBV12-3/TRBV12-4
CASRPAGTYEQYF | . | TRBJ2-7 | TRBV28
CASSLGGRDVHEQYF | once | TRBJ2-7 | TRBV7-2
CAIGSDTQYF | . | TRBJ2-3 | TRBV10-3
CASSSRGAFEQYF | once | . | TRBV7-2
CASSEQQGRKTQYF | . | TRBJ2-5 | TRBV28
CASTDPGLASGSYNEQFF | few | TRBJ2-1 | TRBV6-2/TRBV6-3
CASSQDALAGKGELFF | . | TRBJ2-2 | TRBV4-3
CASIGGSVNEQFF | . | TRBJ2-1 | TRBV6-2/TRBV6-3
CAWRTGIREQYF | . | TRBJ2-7 | TRBV30
CSARDPRRASYNEQFF | . | TRBJ2-1 | TRBV20-1
CASSLAITGEQYF | few | TRBJ2-7 | TRBV7-9
CASSPQGPLNEQYF | many | TRBJ2-7 | TRBV5-1
CSARDDSNYGYTF | . | TRBJ1-2 | TRBV20-1
CASKELRRTAHSYGYTF | . | TRBJ1-2 | TRBV2
CAISEGNNEQFF | . | TRBJ2-1 | TRBV10-3
CSASLPGTDTQYF | . | TRBJ2-3 | TRBV20-1
CASSGFLAPQINEQFF | . | TRBJ2-1 | TRBV28